The 16 T cell receptor beta chains below come from one sample, sequenced in a study of response to subunit inactivated influenza vaccine. MiXCR, run by TCRdb on the RT-PCR reads, gives a single entry per CDR3 protein. The sample consists of about 240,000 distinct CDR3 sequences, 10% to 15% of them appearing once. Sequences were derived from non-naive T cells sorted from PBMCs, sampled roughly 15 days before vaccination. The source of these receptors is a man aged 50 to 60 who received an inactivated influenza vaccine.

This clonotype was counted many times. The V and J genes are TRBV15 and TRBJ1-3; D unclear. This CDR3 has 17 residues. The V gene's germline CDR1 is LNHNV and CDR2 YYDKDF (reference sequence). V lost 1 base to trimming and J lost 0 bases, with 13 bases between them. The CDR3 spells CATSRGGGPSSGNTIYF. DNA for the CDR3: TGTGCCACCAGCAGAGGGGGAGGGCCCTCCTCTGGAAACACCATATATTTT.

This clonotype has a count of ten or more. The CDR3 protein is CASSLIAGDGNEQFF. The CDR3 nucleotides are TGTGCCAGCAGCCTAATAGCGGGAGATGGCAATGAGCAGTTCTTC. The genes are TRBV7-6 and TRBJ2-1; 9 positions agree with TRBD2. The CDR3 has 15 amino acids. CDR1 is SGHVS, CDR2 FNYEAQ, per germline. J gave up 6 bases and V 5 bases, and 8 bases lay outside the gene matches. Drawing the rest from reference TRBV7-6 and TRBJ2-1, the complete variable domain is GAGVSQSPRYKVTKRGQDVALRCDPISGHVSLYWYRQALGQGPEFLTYFNYEAQQDKSGLPNDRFSAERPEGSISTLTIQRTEQRDSAMYRCASSLIAGDGNEQFFGPGTRLTVL.

CDR3 amino acids: CASSYSGGARETQYF. CDR3 coding DNA: TGTGCCAGCAGTTACAGTGGAGGGGCCCGAGAGACCCAGTACTTC. The rearrangement joins TRBV6-5 to TRBJ2-5; a possible D gene is TRBD2 (6 bases). The V end lost 2 bases, the J end lost 4 bases, and 14 bases lay between the germline ends. This CDR3 is 15 amino acids long. The germline gives CDR1 MNHEY, CDR2 SVGAGI.

This clonotype was seen ten or more times. This sequence joins TRBV20-1 and TRBJ2-5; 12 nucleotides match TRBD1. V lost 3 bases and J lost 5; bases outside the gene matches: 4. CDR3 length: 14 residues. Germline CDR1 reads DFQATT; CDR2 reads SNEGSKA (reference sequence). The DNA for the CDR3 is TGCAGTGCTAGGGGACAGGGGGCGGCGGAGACCCAGTACTTC. Amino acid sequence: CSARGQGAAETQYF.

This clonotype was found a few times. This chain joins TRBV4-3 and TRBJ2-1; D might be TRBD1 (5 bases). V gave up 2 bases and J gave up 5 bases, with 10 bases separating them. The CDR3 spans 14 residues. Germline values: CDR1 LGHNA, CDR2 YSLEER. The CDR3 DNA reads TGCGCCAGCAGCCAAACCGCCAGGGACAATGAGCAGTTCTTC. Protein product: CASSQTARDNEQFF.

V and J are TRBV7-2 and TRBJ1-1; the match to TRBD1 covers 7 bases. Germline lookup yields CDR1 SGHTA and CDR2 FQGNSA. The V gene end was trimmed by 5 bases and the J gene end by 3 bases; junction bases not matched to a gene: 9. The CDR3 is made up of 15 amino acids. CDR3 nucleotide sequence: TGTGCCAGCAGCCCCATACCGGGACAGTACACTGAAGCTTTCTTT. It translates to CASSPIPGQYTEAFF.

There are a few counts of this clonotype. The chain employs TRBV7-6 and TRBJ2-1; D perhaps matches TRBD1 (5 bases). V was pared by 5 bases and J by 5 bases, with 16 bases between. The CDR3 sequence is 15 residues long. Germline-derived CDR1 and CDR2 are SGHVS and FNYEAQ. This chain's CDR3 is CASSPGAALDNEQFF. The DNA of the CDR3 is TGTGCCAGCAGCCCTGGGGCGGCACTTGACAATGAGCAGTTCTTC.

This clonotype occurred a few times. This sequence joins TRBV2 and TRBJ2-5, with a possible D match to TRBD1 (5 bases). The V end lost 3 bases, the J end lost 4 bases, and 12 bases lay between the germline ends. This CDR3 comprises 14 residues. CDR1 SNHLY and CDR2 FYNNEI come from the germline V gene. CDR3 bases: TGTGCCAGCAGTGACCCTAGGGGCCGAGAGACCCAGTACTTC. This translates into CASSDPRGRETQYF.

DNA for the CDR3: TGCAGCGTTGATCTTGGAGTCTCTCATAATGAGCAGTTCTTC. Residues: CSVDLGVSHNEQFF. The rearrangement links TRBV29-1 to TRBJ2-1; D is unclear. Germline V gene lookup returns CDR1 SQVTM and CDR2 ANQGSEA. The V end was cut by 3 bases, the J end by 7 bases, with 16 bases between. This CDR3 comprises 14 residues.

A remark on this clonotype: The conserved phenylalanine or tryptophan is not found at the CDR3 terminus, so this likely reflects a read error. The gene calls are TRBV29-1 and TRBJ2-1, with D possibly called TRBD1 or TRBD2 (5 bases each). The CDR3 runs to 13 residues. The germline V gene encodes CDR1 SQVTM and CDR2 ANQGSEA. The V gene lost 7 bases and the J gene lost 6 bases, with 16 bases spanning the gap. The CDR3: CSDGRQLPNEQFV. The CDR3 DNA reads as TGCAGCGATGGGAGACAGCTACCCAATGAGCAGTTCGTC.

This clonotype was picked up a small number of times. The J gene is TRBJ2-1, the V gene TRBV5-1, with 9 positions matching TRBD1. This CDR3 has 15 amino acids. Germline V gene sequence: CDR1 SGHRS, CDR2 YFSETQ. Trimming removed 4 bases from V and 5 bases from J; junction bases left unmatched: 7. This chain's CDR3 is CASSRTGEAHNEQFF. In DNA, the CDR3 is TGCGCCAGCAGCCGGACAGGGGAAGCACACAATGAGCAGTTCTTC.

This chain uses TRBV7-2 with TRBJ2-1; no clear D. With 4 bases removed from V and 9 bases from J, the gap between germline ends came to 10 bases. Per the germline V gene, CDR1 is SGHTA and CDR2 is FQGNSA. The CDR3 loop spans 12 amino acids. CDR3 sequence: CASSSSLVEQFF. The CDR3 region has the DNA TGTGCCAGCAGCTCCAGCTTGGTTGAGCAGTTCTTC.

The sample holds a few counts of this clonotype. One junction end does not reproduce the germline sequence, and a read error may be involved. The chain employs TRBV6-5 and TRBJ1-2; tentative D call: TRBD1 (5 bases). This CDR3 is 15 amino acids long. The germline gives CDR1 MNHEY, CDR2 SVGAGI. The CDR3 DNA follows: TGTGCCAGCAGTAACTCAGGGTTAGGGAACTATGGCTACACCTTC. Amino acid sequence: CASSNSGLGNYGYTF.

The chain combines TRBV27 with TRBJ1-5; no reliable D call. The germline V gene encodes CDR1 MNHEY and CDR2 SMNVEV (reference sequence). Trimming left V 1 base short and J 5 bases short, with 6 bases between. The CDR3 contains 13 residues. The CDR3: CASSLFADQPQHF. The CDR3 DNA follows: TGTGCCAGCAGTTTATTTGCGGATCAGCCCCAGCATTTT.

This clonotype turned up a few times. V usage is TRBV29-1 and J usage is TRBJ1-1; D uncertain. Germline assignment: CDR1 SQVTM and CDR2 ANQGSEA. The V gene lost 3 bases and the J gene lost 0 bases, with 8 bases spanning the gap. The CDR3 runs 13 residues. The CDR3 DNA follows: TGCAGCGTTGAGAGGCAGATGAACACTGAAGCTTTCTTT. It translates to CSVERQMNTEAFF.

This clonotype was found a few times. This chain links TRBV4-1 with TRBJ1-1; weak D call: TRBD1 (5 bases). V was cut by 4 bases and J by 7 bases, with 22 bases left in between. The germline gives CDR1 MGHRA, CDR2 YSYEKL. CDR3 size: 16 residues. CDR3 in DNA: TGCGCCAGCAGCCCCGGGGGAGCCAGTGCCACTCTTGAAGCTTTCTTT. As protein: CASSPGGASATLEAFF.